This is a list of T cell receptor beta chains from one sample in a study of CD8+ T cells in alopecia areata. Clones were sequenced by immunoSEQ multiplex PCR, and TCRdb holds only the in-frame ones, with some missing. The sample lists a few hundred thousand clones, around 50% occurring once. The specimen sequenced was CD8+ T cells sorted from blood. These receptors originate from a human donor in good health. CDR3s include the opening cysteine and the closing phenylalanine or tryptophan. Each record gives: V gene, J gene, CDR3 protein.

TRBV11-2,TRBJ2-5,CASSPDSGGAGETQYF
TRBV7-8,TRBJ2-1,CASSISQGFEQFF
TRBV27,TRBJ1-2,CASSFYRNYGYTF
TRBV9,TRBJ2-7,CASRGQGSYEQYF
TRBV27,TRBJ2-1,CASANRDNEQFF
TRBV9,TRBJ2-6,CASSGGLNVLTF
TRBV9,TRBJ1-2,CASSVGTAANYGYTF
TRBV4-1,TRBJ1-5,CASSPAGSNQPQHF
TRBV27,TRBJ2-1,CASRSGTLTFNEQFF
TRBV29-1,TRBJ1-2,CSGLGQGPYGYTF
TRBV5-1,TRBJ2-1,CASSLVPGNEQFF
TRBV19,TRBJ1-1,CASSGLTGEAFF
TRBV13,TRBJ2-7,CASSLAVPEQYF
TRBV9,TRBJ1-4,CASSPQYRATNEKLFF
TRBV10-3,TRBJ2-7,CAISETAYEQYF
TRBV7-9,TRBJ1-1,CASSLGQGNTEAFF
TRBV30,TRBJ1-6,CAWSGGSPLHF